The sequence of this T cell receptor (beta chain) was determined in a study of cytomegalovirus exposure and HLA in healthy donors (TCRdb year 2017). Study-level background: An earlier analysis of approximately 640 of the donors reported more than 250 Gb of sequence data and 117 million unique TCR beta sequences from 150 million to 200 million T cells. HLA typing included class I and class II loci at four-digit resolution. Donor age, sex, ethnicity and CMV serostatus were compiled together with the repertoire data. In a later analysis, previously published TCR beta repertoires from several hundred donors were re-analyzed and high-resolution HLA genotyping was added so that TCR occurrence patterns could be studied. Four or five DR-DQ haplotypes were treated as single units for association and clustering because of strong linkage in the cohort. Rather than drawing on any new phenotypic data, the later analysis identified candidate immune exposures from TCR beta sequences and the way those sequences occurred across donors. Besides the first cohort of 550 to 750 subjects, a separate validation cohort made up of 90 to 150 different subjects was used. To predict cytomegalovirus infection status, the study combined high-throughput TCR immunosequencing, statistical association of individual TCRs with disease status, and machine learning. An early release that covered more than 550 HLA-typed donors contained about 300 gigabases of sequencing data and 80 million or so unique TCR sequences. The number of typed donors differed by locus: about 629-640 for A, B, C, DRB1 and DQB1; some 500 for DQA1; approximately 600 for DPA1; and roughly 490 for DPB1. Of the roughly 400 genotyped donors, about 80% fell in the genetic ancestry cluster associated with self-reported Caucasian donors. A later genetic analysis used genome-wide SNP genotypes for about 65% of the 666 donors, treating that subset as a discovery cohort. The study aimed to test whether signatures of past pathogen exposure could be identified by cataloging public T cell receptors. Every discovery cohort repertoire had been produced on one sequencing platform. An earlier analysis of 587 of the donors applied high-throughput TCR beta sequencing to assess whether each TCR beta V gene segment acted as functional or pseudogenic. The study used immunosequencing to profile the T cell repertoires of 600 to 850 subjects and linked those repertoires to cytomegalovirus serostatus. Among around 400 genotyped donors of the cohort, an average of roughly 230,000 unique TCR beta nucleotide sequences was sequenced per donor, of which roughly 18% were non-productive. The research as a whole found: Approximately 18 rarely observed V segments, including chromosome 9 orphons, were excluded from the earlier analysis of several hundred of the donors because counts were too low. In a later analysis, 16,951 TCR beta sequences were associated with specific HLA alleles at a false discovery rate of 0.05. A further reported finding was that TCR beta sequences accurately predicted the HLA-A and HLA-B alleles for most subjects in the first cohort. According to a later analysis, parvovirus B19, influenza, CMV and Epstein-Barr virus appeared linked to several top co-occurrence clusters. Across donors, most TCR sequences were observed very rarely, whereas some public TCRs were present in many individuals. Because HLA typing was unavailable for some donors at each locus, only the typed subset was used in association tests. The authors suggested that the approach could potentially be extended to other disease states and immunological phenotypes. According to a later analysis, most CMV-associated TCR beta chains appeared to be HLA-restricted, and the HLA associations seemed to be driven largely by CMV exposure. Linkage disequilibrium might explain the correlated functional status among segregating V segments, but an unknown experimental factor could not be ruled out. A later analysis found that TCR association rates varied across HLA loci, with DRB1 alleles showing the most associated TCRs and HLA-C alleles the fewest. Some IMGT-functional V segments, including TRBV6-2 and TRBV6-3, could not be told apart with the 87-base-pair reads, so those segments were excluded. A group of highly shared sequence variants was considered likely to be a technical artifact of the sequencing pipeline. The cohort was sequenced for TCR beta chains only, and without alpha or paired-chain data the features that could be detected were limited. A later genetic analysis reported fewer N-insertions in productive TCRs among donors in an Asian-associated ancestry cluster than the roughly 620-donor mean. The only immune exposure information available for the cohort was CMV serostatus. When HLA alleles, especially DR and DQ, strongly co-occurred, TCR associations were difficult to assign to individual alleles. An association between a missense DCLRE1C variant and V-gene and J-gene trimming of TCR beta chains was found in a later genetic analysis and replicated in an independent cohort. A total of 150 to 200 TCR beta chains were listed by the study as associated with cytomegalovirus. An earlier analysis of some 590 of the donors showed that most TCR beta V segments appeared in productive rearrangements either about 87% or about 30% of the time, which broadly matched IMGT annotations. In a later analysis, HLA-associated TCR beta chains were found to be more clonally expanded and to have lower generation probabilities than equally common non-associated chains. The classifier was reported to diagnose cytomegalovirus status with high specificity and sensitivity in both the original cohort and the validation cohort. In vitro tests confirmed that a few of the cytomegalovirus-associated TCR beta chains recognize cytomegalovirus antigens. Presence/absence analyses assumed roughly uniform sequencing depth across donors, an assumption that may not hold.

The germline V gene yields MNHNS for CDR1 and SASEGT for CDR2. Trimming takes 5 bases from V and 4 bases from J, and the germline ends sit 11 bases apart. Reading from cysteine to phenylalanine, the CDR3 counts 13 amino acids. The retained sequence is limited to the CDR3, 39 bases, with the frame set at the first base. There are a few counts of this clone. Its antigen specificity is not known. Base qualities are missing; no much larger clone stands one base away. The method was the immunoSEQ multiplex PCR assay. A mixture of 60 forward primers for TCR Vbeta segments and 13 reverse primers for TCR Jbeta segments was used in the multiplex PCR. Amplification of the CDR3 region of rearranged TCR beta genes was performed with a multiplex PCR assay on genomic DNA. Amplified TCR beta libraries were sequenced as 87-base-pair reads on the Illumina HiSeq System. In the original analysis: Across the roughly 700 repertoires, a later analysis counted 75 million to 90 million unique TCR beta chains, some 11 million of which were shared by at least two donors. Raw reads were error-corrected and collapsed into unique sequences with a nearest-neighbor algorithm that merged closely related sequences to remove PCR and sequencing errors. CDR3 sequences were aligned to IMGT reference sequences to assign V, D and J gene segments. For a sequence to be retained, a match of at least six nucleotides was required to both a V gene segment and a J gene segment. Rearrangements were called productive when the CDR3 lacked stop codons and stayed in frame with V and J; all others were non-productive. CDR3 was defined by IMGT convention, running from the second conserved V-encoded cysteine to the conserved J-encoded phenylalanine. In an earlier analysis of 550 to 650 of the donors, sequences lacking an unambiguous match to a single V gene segment were excluded. In an earlier analysis of some 590 of the donors, a V segment was called functional when productive rearrangements were above 56.7%, and segregating when the standard deviation between donors exceeded 5%. A statistical classification framework was developed to diagnose cytomegalovirus status using the catalog of TCR beta chain sequences. V and J gene assignment, in a later analysis, came from comparing TCR nucleotide sequences with IMGT/GENE-DB human TR gene sequences. The TCRdist pipeline was used in a later analysis to assign CDR3 sequences and most-parsimonious VDJ recombination scenarios. In a later analysis, each TCR beta chain was defined by its CDR3 amino acid sequence together with its V-gene family, and reads without a unique V-gene family were excluded. A later analysis removed over 500 highly shared, low-generation-probability nucleotide sequences to deal with suspected cross-contamination and a sequencing artifact. A later analysis calculated a clonal expansion index for each public chain from normalized within-repertoire ranks of inferred template counts. A later analysis computed generation probabilities with a VDJ recombination model fitted to out-of-frame rearrangements, and checked the results against IGoR. In a later analysis, hypergeometric tests were used to score TCR-TCR, TCR-HLA and TCR-CMV co-occurrence, with a repertoire-size bias correction applied to TCR pairs. To estimate false discovery rates, a later analysis permuted the HLA or CMV assignments 20 times. In a later analysis, co-occurring TCRs were grouped using DBSCAN, and TCRdist sequence similarity was added for clustering within HLA-allele-positive subsets. Repertoires with fewer than 30,000 or more than 120,000 public chains, plus five repertoires with anomalous nucleotide sharing, were excluded from co-occurrence clustering. Drawn from immuneACCESS, this table holds only the in-frame rearrangements with V and J called that TCRdb kept. Clones are partly lost; checked studies trace under half to an unresolved V gene and leave the rest unexplained. V and J calls and clone size are as listed in that table; D and trimming were resolved from the DNA. The sample data list about 140,000 clones, and around 80% of these were observed just once. The top ten clones comprise more than 0.9% of the sample.

In total, over 600 healthy bone marrow donors made up the cohort. All cohort members were sampled while nominally healthy, although unrecorded immune exposures were likely present. The donor was CMV seropositive and was included in the group of approximately 310 seropositive cohort members. Every donor gave a peripheral blood sample, and the peripheral blood mononuclear cells from that sample were used for TCR beta sequencing. Genomic DNA extraction from the blood cell samples was performed with the Qiagen DNeasy Blood Extraction Kit. This chain joins TRBV6-1 to TRBJ1-1; the D gene is possibly TRBD1, with 5 bases matching. The source of this sequence is a male donor in good health and CMV-seropositive. Sequencing was done on a sample of PBMCs. The bases are TGTGCCAGCAGTCAACAGGAGGGCACTGAAGCTTTCTTT. This codes for CASSQQEGTEAFF.